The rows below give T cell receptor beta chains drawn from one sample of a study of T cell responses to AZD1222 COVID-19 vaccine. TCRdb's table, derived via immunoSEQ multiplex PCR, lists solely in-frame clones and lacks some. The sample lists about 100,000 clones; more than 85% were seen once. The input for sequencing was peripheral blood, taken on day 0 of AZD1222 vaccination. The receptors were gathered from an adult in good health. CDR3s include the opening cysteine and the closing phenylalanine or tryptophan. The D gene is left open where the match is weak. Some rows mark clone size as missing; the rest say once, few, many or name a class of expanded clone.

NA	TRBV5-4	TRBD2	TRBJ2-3	TGTGCCAGCAGCTTGGGCGGGGGGACGACAGATACGCAGTATTTT	CASSLGGGTTDTQYF
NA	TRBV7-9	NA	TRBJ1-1	TGTGCCAGCAGCTTAGAGGGAACCGGAACTGAAGCTTTCTTT	CASSLEGTGTEAFF
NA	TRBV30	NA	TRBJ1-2	TGTGCCTGGAGTGTGGACCATGGCTACACCTTC	CAWSVDHGYTF
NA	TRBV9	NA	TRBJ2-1	TGTGCCAGCAGCGTAGTACAGGGCCCTGGGGAGCAGTTCTTC	CASSVVQGPGEQFF
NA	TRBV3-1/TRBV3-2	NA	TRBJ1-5	TGTGCCAGCAGCCAAGACAGAAATCAGCCCCAGCATTTT	CASSQDRNQPQHF
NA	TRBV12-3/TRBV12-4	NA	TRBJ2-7	NA	CASSTSSAYEQYF
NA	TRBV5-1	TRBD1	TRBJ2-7	TGCGCCAGCAGCTTGGATTTCCCCTTTTCGACAGGGGTCTACGAGCAGTACTTC	CASSLDFPFSTGVYEQYF
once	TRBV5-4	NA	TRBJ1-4	TGTGCCAGCAGCCCAACAGGAGATGCAACTAATGAAAAACTGTTTTTT	CASSPTGDATNEKLFF
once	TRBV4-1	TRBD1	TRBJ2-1	TGCGCCAGCAGCCGCGGACAGGGGGATGAGCAGTTCTTC	CASSRGQGDEQFF
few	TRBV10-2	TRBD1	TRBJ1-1	TGCGCCAGCAGTGGACCGGCAGGGGGCAAGAACACTGAAGCTTTCTTT	CASSGPAGGKNTEAFF
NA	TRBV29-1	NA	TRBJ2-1	TGCAGCGTTGGGATTTCCCTTAATGAGCAGTTCTTC	CSVGISLNEQFF
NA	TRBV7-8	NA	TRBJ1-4	TGTGCCAGCAGCTTCAGGTCCGCTAATGAAAAACTGTTTTTT	CASSFRSANEKLFF
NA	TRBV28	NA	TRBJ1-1	TGTGCCAGCAGAAATGTTGGGGCCGCCACGGCTTTCTTT	CASRNVGAATAFF
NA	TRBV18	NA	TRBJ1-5	TGTGCCAGCTCTGCCCTGGGGGGCGGAAATCAGCCCCAGCATTTT	CASSALGGGNQPQHF
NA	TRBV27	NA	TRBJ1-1	TGTGCCAGCATAAATACAAACACTGAAGCTTTCTTT	CASINTNTEAFF
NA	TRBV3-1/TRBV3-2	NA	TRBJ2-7	TGTGCCAGCAGCCAAGTTTACAGCTCCTACGAGCAGTACTTC	CASSQVYSSYEQYF
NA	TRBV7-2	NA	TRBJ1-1	TGTGCCAGCAGTTTACGGGGCCGCGAAGCTTTCTTT	CASSLRGREAFF
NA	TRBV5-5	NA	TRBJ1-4	TGTGCCAGCAGCTGGGACGGGTCTAATGAAAAACTGTTTTTT	CASSWDGSNEKLFF
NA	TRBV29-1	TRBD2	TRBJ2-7	TGCAGCGCACGGACTAGCGGGGACTACGAGCAGTACTTC	CSARTSGDYEQYF
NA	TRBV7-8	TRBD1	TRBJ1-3	TGTGCCAGCAGCTCCCATGGGACAGGGACTGGAAACACCATATATTTT	CASSSHGTGTGNTIYF
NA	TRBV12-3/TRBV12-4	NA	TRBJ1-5	TGTGCCAGCATCCCTCGGGTGGGGCCCCAGCATTTT	CASIPRVGPQHF
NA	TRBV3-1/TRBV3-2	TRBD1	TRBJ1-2	TGTGCCAGCAGCCAAGTACAGGGGATCTATGGCTACACCTTC	CASSQVQGIYGYTF
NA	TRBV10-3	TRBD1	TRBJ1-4	TGTGCCATCAGTGAGTTCGGACAGGGGAATGAAAAACTGTTTTTT	CAISEFGQGNEKLFF
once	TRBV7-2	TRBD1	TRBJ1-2	TGTGCCAGCACCCAGGGGGGTGACTATGGCTACACCTTC	CASTQGGDYGYTF
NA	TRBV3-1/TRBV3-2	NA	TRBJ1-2	TGTGCCAGCAGCCATAGTACGTCGAGGGGGTCTTATGGCTACACCTTC	CASSHSTSRGSYGYTF
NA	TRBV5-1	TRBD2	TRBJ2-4	TGCGCCAGCAGCTGGGCCGGGACTAGAGCTGCAAACATTCAGTACTTC	CASSWAGTRAANIQYF
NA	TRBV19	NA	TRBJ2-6	TGTGCCAGCATCCGGGACCGAAGGTCAGGGGCCAACGTCCTGACTTTC	CASIRDRRSGANVLTF
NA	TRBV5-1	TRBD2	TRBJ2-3	TGCGCCAGCAGCCCGAATAGCGGGAGTACAGATACGCAGTATTTT	CASSPNSGSTDTQYF
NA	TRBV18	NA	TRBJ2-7	TGTGCCAGCTCACCACAGGTAGCGGGACAGGTGCGAGACGAGCAGTACTTC	CASSPQVAGQVRDEQYF
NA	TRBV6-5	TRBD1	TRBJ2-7	TGTGCCAGCAGCTTGACAGGGGTAAGAATCTACGAGCAGTACTTC	CASSLTGVRIYEQYF
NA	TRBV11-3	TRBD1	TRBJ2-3	TGTGCCAGCAGCCGACAGGGGACTAGCACAGATACGCAGTATTTT	CASSRQGTSTDTQYF
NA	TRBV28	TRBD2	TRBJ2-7	TGTGCCAGCAGTTTATTTCGTGCCCGGCGGGAGGCTCGGGACGAGCAGTACTTC	CASSLFRARREARDEQYF
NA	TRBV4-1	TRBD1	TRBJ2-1	TGCGCCAGCAGCCGGGGACAGAACTCCTACAATGAGCAGTTCTTC	CASSRGQNSYNEQFF
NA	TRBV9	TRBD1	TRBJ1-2	TGTGCCAGCAGCGCCCCCGGACCGGGACAGGCTGATGGCTACACCTTC	CASSAPGPGQADGYTF
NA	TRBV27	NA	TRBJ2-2	TGTGCCAGCAGTCCCCGAGGATCGAACACCGGGGAGCTGTTTTTT	CASSPRGSNTGELFF
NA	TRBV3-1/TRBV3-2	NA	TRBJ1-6	TGTGCCAGCAGCCAAGACGCAGGGGCCGACTCACCCCTCCACTTT	CASSQDAGADSPLHF
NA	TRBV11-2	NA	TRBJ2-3	TGTGCCAGCAGCTTAGATCTGGGAGTCGCTAGCACAGATACGCAGTATTTT	CASSLDLGVASTDTQYF
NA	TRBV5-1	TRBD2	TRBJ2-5	TGCGCCAGCAGCTTGGCGCTAGCGGGAGGCCAAGAGACCCAGTACTTC	CASSLALAGGQETQYF
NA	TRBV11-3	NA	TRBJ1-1	TGTGCCAGCAGCCCGACCGCGGGGAACACTGAAGCTTTCTTT	CASSPTAGNTEAFF
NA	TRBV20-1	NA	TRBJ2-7	TGCAGTGCTAGTGCGCCGACCTCCTACGAGCAGTACTTC	CSASAPTSYEQYF
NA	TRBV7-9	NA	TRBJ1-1	TGTGCCAGCAACTATCAAGGGTCGGTTTGGACTGAAGCTTTCTTT	CASNYQGSVWTEAFF
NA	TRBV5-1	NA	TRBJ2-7	TGCGCCAGCAGCTTGTCCCACGAGCAGTACTTC	CASSLSHEQYF
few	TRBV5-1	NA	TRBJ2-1	TGCGCCAGCAGCTTGGACGGGAGCTCCTACAATGAGCAGTTCTTC	CASSLDGSSYNEQFF
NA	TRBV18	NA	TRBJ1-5	TGTGCCAGCTCACCCCAGGGATTGAATCAGCCCCAGCATTTT	CASSPQGLNQPQHF
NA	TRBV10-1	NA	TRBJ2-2	TGCGCCAGCAGTGGGGGTGAAGTAGATCGCACCGGGGAGCTGTTTTTT	CASSGGEVDRTGELFF
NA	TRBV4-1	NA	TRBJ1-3	TGCGCCAGCAGCCAAACAGGAAACACCATATATTTT	CASSQTGNTIYF
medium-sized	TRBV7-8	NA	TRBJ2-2	TGTGCCAGCAGCCCCAGACCCAAGGGGAGCACCGGGGAGCTGTTTTTT	CASSPRPKGSTGELFF
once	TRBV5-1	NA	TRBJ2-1	TGCGCCAGCAGCGATACTCGGAACAATGAGCAGTTCTTC	CASSDTRNNEQFF
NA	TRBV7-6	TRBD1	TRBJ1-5	TGTGCCAGCAGCTTGGGACAGGGGGCGATTCAGCCCCAGCATTTT	CASSLGQGAIQPQHF
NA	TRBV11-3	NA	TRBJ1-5	TGTGCCAGCAGCTTAGGGTGGACAAGCAATCAGCCCCAGCATTTT	CASSLGWTSNQPQHF
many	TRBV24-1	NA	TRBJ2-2	TGTGCCCCCATCACCGGGGAGCTGTTTTTT	CAPITGELFF
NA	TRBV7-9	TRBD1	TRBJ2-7	TGTGCCAGCAGCTTATACTCGAGGACAGGGGGCATCTACGAGCAGTACTTC	CASSLYSRTGGIYEQYF
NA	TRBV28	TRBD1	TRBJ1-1	TGTGCCAGCAGGGAAGACAGGGGGATAGGGAACACTGAAGCTTTCTTT	CASREDRGIGNTEAFF